The present entry profiles one T cell receptor (beta chain) with its context. Its cognate antigen has yet to be identified. Mismatch with germline at one junction end may stem from a read error. Reading the germline V gene gives CDR1 SGHRS and CDR2 YFSETQ. The CDR3 goes from the cysteine to the phenylalanine over 14 residues. Only the CDR3 region is kept as DNA, spanning 42 bases read in frame from base 1. Libraries were constructed by the immunoSEQ multiplex PCR assay. TCRdb's version of the immuneACCESS table is confined to in-frame rearrangements and falls short of the full clone set. An unresolved V gene accounts for under half of the shortfall where checked; the remainder is of unknown origin. The table for this sample lists around 140,000 clones; 90% of them were counted only once. The ten most abundant clones make up around 2.3% of the sample. The entry originates in a study of control samples from healthy donors and cancer patients (dated by TCRdb to about 2020).

The chain uses TRBV5-1 and TRBJ1-1, with 7 bases aligning to TRBD1. The sequencing sample was made of blood. The receptor was derived from a middle-aged man in good health. The CDR3 loop reads CASGLYRGSTEAFF. The DNA sequence follows: TGCGCCAGCGGCTTATACAGGGGCTCCACTGAAGCTTTCTTT.